Below are 32 T cell receptor beta chains sequenced from a single sample in a study of blood T cell repertoires in COVID-19 (dated by TCRdb to 2020 to 2022). The library came from the immunoSEQ multiplex PCR assay. The table comes from immuneACCESS by way of TCRdb, which keeps in-frame sequences with V and J called. Part of the clones is missing from these tables; in studies checked, under half for an unresolved V gene and the rest for unknown reasons. This sample holds fewer than 300,000 clones; approximately 92% were observed only once. The top ten clones comprise around 1.1% of the sample. The specimen was PBMCs or T cells enriched from blood (not recorded which). The receptors stem from a woman aged 25-40 years who had recovered from COVID-19.

This CDR3 is CASSLANTGGVNSPLHF. CDR3 in DNA: TGTGCCAGCAGCTTAGCAAATACAGGGGGCGTTAATTCACCCCTCCACTTT. V gene TRBV7-9 combines with J gene TRBJ1-6, with 9 bases that match TRBD1. Germline trimming cut 0 bases from V and 6 bases from J; bases unmatched to any gene: 6. Germline V gene data show CDR1 as SEHNR and CDR2 as FQNEAQ (reference sequence). The CDR3 extends over 17 amino acids.

The chain recombines TRBV5-1 with TRBJ2-7; a weak D match, TRBD2 (6 bases). Germline V lookup: CDR1 SGHRS, CDR2 YFSETQ. The CDR3 totals 16 residues. Trimming left V 1 base short and J 0 bases short, with 14 bases between. CDR3 sequence: CASSLILGGGSYEQYF. The DNA of the CDR3 is TGCGCCAGCAGCTTGATTCTCGGGGGAGGCTCCTACGAGCAGTACTTC.

The chain couples TRBV5-1 to TRBJ2-1, with D tentatively TRBD2 (5 bases). Per germline, CDR1 SGHRS and CDR2 YFSETQ. The CDR3 contains 14 residues. V dropped 3 bases and J dropped 2 bases, with 9 bases sitting between them. The CDR3 nucleotides are TGCGCCAGCAGCTCGCAAGCGGCCTACAATGAGCAGTTCTTC. Translating gives CASSSQAAYNEQFF. The complete variable domain, with remaining parts taken from reference TRBV5-1 and TRBJ2-1, reads KAGVTQTPRYLIKTRGQQVTLSCSPISGHRSVSWYQQTPGQGLQFLFEYFSETQRNKGNFPGRFSGRQFSNSRSEMNVSTLELGDSALYLCASSSQAAYNEQFFGPGTRLTVL.

The chain recombines TRBV9 with TRBJ2-7; D not resolved. Germline-derived CDR1 and CDR2 are SGDLS and YYNGEE. The CDR3 is 14 amino acids. V dropped 0 bases and J dropped 3 bases, with 10 bases sitting between them. CDR3 nucleotides: TGTGCCAGCAGCGTAGGCGATACCCTCTACGAGCAGTACTTC. The encoded protein is CASSVGDTLYEQYF. Drawing the rest from reference TRBV9 and TRBJ2-7, the complete variable domain is DSGVTQTPKHLITATGQRVTLRCSPRSGDLSVYWYQQSLDQGLQFLIQYYNGEERAKGNILERFSAQQFPDLHSELNLSSLELGDSALYFCASSVGDTLYEQYFGPGTRLTVT.

V usage is TRBV6-2 or TRBV6-3 and J usage is TRBJ1-1, with 7 bases matching TRBD1. The germline CDR1 and CDR2 sequences are MNHEY and SVGEGT. V dropped 5 bases and J dropped 4; count of bases not matched to a gene: 13. The CDR3 sequence is 16 residues long. As DNA, the CDR3 is TGTGCCAGCAGTCCGGGAGGGACAGCATCCTTCACTGAAGCTTTCTTT. Translating gives CASSPGGTASFTEAFF.

The CDR3 sequence is CASSSGLAGTNEQFF. The CDR3 DNA reads as TGTGCCAGCAGCTCTGGACTAGCGGGGACCAATGAGCAGTTCTTC. This sequence joins TRBV7-2 and TRBJ2-1, with TRBD2 matching over 12 bases. Germline V gives CDR1 SGHTA, CDR2 FQGNSA. Germline trimming cut 4 bases from V and 6 bases from J; bases unmatched to any gene: 4. The CDR3 spans 15 residues.

The chain employs TRBV30 and TRBJ1-2, with D unclear. The V gene lost 1 base and the J gene lost 3 bases, with 6 bases spanning the gap. This CDR3 is 12 amino acids long. The germline V gene has CDR1 GTSNPN and CDR2 SVGIG (reference sequence). In DNA, the CDR3 is TGTGCCTGGAGTGAACAAGACTATGGCTACACCTTC. Amino acid sequence: CAWSEQDYGYTF.

This sequence joins TRBV7-2 and TRBJ2-5, with 14 nucleotides matching TRBD2. Germline V gene lookup returns CDR1 SGHTA and CDR2 FQGNSA. With 4 bases clipped from V and 4 bases from J, the junction kept 5 bases outside the gene matches. This CDR3 spans 16 amino acids. CDR3 loop: CASSSAGLAGGETQYF. For the CDR3, the DNA is TGTGCCAGCAGCTCCGCCGGACTAGCGGGAGGAGAGACCCAGTACTTC.

This rearrangement joins TRBV6-5 to TRBJ2-2, with D maybe TRBD2 (6 bases). This CDR3 contains 15 residues. Germline CDR1 reads MNHEY; CDR2 reads SVGAGI. Trimming removed 0 bases from V and 3 bases from J, with 8 bases in between. CDR3 DNA sequence: TGTGCCAGCAGTTACTCGCCTAGCGACACCGGGGAGCTGTTTTTT. Its protein product is CASSYSPSDTGELFF.

The rearrangement uses TRBV5-1 and TRBJ2-3; 7 positions match TRBD2. Germline trimming cut 6 bases from V and 5 bases from J; bases unmatched to any gene: 12. CDR1 is SGHRS and CDR2 is YFSETQ in the germline V gene. This CDR3 has 15 amino acids. The CDR3 spells CASTTFGGSGDTQYF. In DNA, the CDR3 is TGCGCCAGCACTACTTTTGGCGGGAGTGGAGATACGCAGTATTTT.

This rearrangement joins TRBV28 to TRBJ1-5; D remains unclear. The CDR3 loop spans 14 amino acids. CDR1 is MDHEN, CDR2 SYDVKM, per germline. The V end lost 2 bases, the J end lost 3 bases, and 8 bases lay between the germline ends. Here the CDR3 reads CASSLDQSNQPQHF. The CDR3 bases are TGTGCCAGCAGTTTAGATCAGTCCAATCAGCCCCAGCATTTT.

This clone was counted a single time. The rearrangement links TRBV5-6 to TRBJ2-3; a possible D gene is TRBD1 (5 bases). Trimming removed 6 bases at V and 3 bases at J, with 20 bases between. The CDR3 is made up of 16 amino acids. Germline V gene data show CDR1 as SGHDT and CDR2 as YYEEEE. CDR3: CASNVAGDSLTDTQYF. The CDR3 nucleotides are TGTGCCAGCAACGTGGCAGGAGACAGCCTGACAGATACGCAGTATTTT. The whole variable domain, filled in from reference TRBV5-6 and TRBJ2-3, reads DAGVTQSPTHLIKTRGQQVTLRCSPKSGHDTVSWYQQALGQGPQFIFQYYEEEERQRGNFPDRFSGHQFPNYSSELNVNALLLGDSALYLCASNVAGDSLTDTQYFGPGTRLTVL.

The chain uses TRBV20-1 and TRBJ2-7; 7 nucleotides agree with TRBD1. CDR1 and CDR2 (germline): DFQATT, SNEGSKA (reference sequence). CDR3 length: 16 residues. V gave up 3 bases and J gave up 4 bases; unmatched junction bases: 15. For the CDR3, the DNA is TGCAGTGCTAGTAGTGGGAAAGGGGGCGCGGGTTACGAGCAGTACTTC. Protein: CSASSGKGGAGYEQYF.

The J gene is TRBJ2-1, the V gene TRBV25-1, with TRBD2 matching over 9 bases. The germline V gene encodes CDR1 MGHDK and CDR2 SYGVNS. The CDR3 is 16 residues long. With 3 bases clipped from V and 4 bases from J, the junction kept 7 bases outside the gene matches. In DNA form, the CDR3 reads TGTGCCAGCAGTGACTGGCTAGCGGGACTATACAATGAGCAGTTCTTC. Translation: CASSDWLAGLYNEQFF.

The chain uses TRBV3-1 (or the pseudogene TRBV3-2) and TRBJ2-1; 8 bases line up with TRBD2. Per germline, CDR1 LGHDT and CDR2 YNNKEL (reference sequence). The length of the CDR3 is 16 residues. Germline trimming cut 1 base from V and 6 bases from J; bases unmatched to any gene: 8. The CDR3 protein is CASSQARLAGSNEQFF. For the CDR3, the DNA is TGTGCCAGCAGCCAAGCGCGGCTAGCGGGCTCCAATGAGCAGTTCTTC.

The chain has TRBV6-5 and TRBJ2-7; weak D call: TRBD2 (6 bases). The CDR3 covers 15 residues. The V end lost 0 bases, the J end lost 2 bases, and 11 bases lay between the germline ends. CDR1 and CDR2 (germline): MNHEY, SVGAGI. DNA of the CDR3: TGTGCCAGCAGTTACTCGACGGGAGCGACCTACGAGCAGTACTTC. This sequence encodes CASSYSTGATYEQYF.

The chain combines TRBV5-6 with TRBJ2-3; TRBD1 matches 7 bases. The CDR3 has 18 residues. Trimming at V came to 4 bases and at J to 1 base, leaving 15 bases not matched to a gene. Per germline, CDR1 SGHDT and CDR2 YYEEEE. The CDR3 bases are TGTGCCAGCAGCCCCCTACTATTAGACAGGGTAGGCACAGATACGCAGTATTTT. Residues: CASSPLLLDRVGTDTQYF. Combining the CDR3 with reference TRBV5-6 and TRBJ2-3 gives the whole variable domain DAGVTQSPTHLIKTRGQQVTLRCSPKSGHDTVSWYQQALGQGPQFIFQYYEEEERQRGNFPDRFSGHQFPNYSSELNVNALLLGDSALYLCASSPLLLDRVGTDTQYFGPGTRLTVL.

This rearrangement joins TRBV18 to TRBJ1-2; no firm D call. The CDR3 spans 16 residues. V gave up 2 bases and J gave up 7 bases, with 20 bases separating them. From germline, CDR1 is KGHSH and CDR2 LQKENI. CDR3 protein: CASSPSTRRPALGYTF. CDR3 coding DNA: TGTGCCAGCTCACCAAGTACCAGGCGCCCGGCCCTTGGCTACACCTTC.

V is TRBV10-3 and J is TRBJ2-7; 9 bases agree with TRBD1. Germline CDR1 is ENHRY and CDR2 is SYGVKD. V shed 10 bases and J 0 bases; nucleotides not matched to a gene: 7. CDR3 length: 14 amino acids. CDR3 sequence: CATTGQGNSYEQYF. CDR3 DNA: TGTGCCACCACGGGACAGGGTAACTCCTACGAGCAGTACTTC.

This chain connects TRBV29-1 to TRBJ1-3; D possibly corresponds to TRBD1 (6 bases). The V end was cut by 5 bases, the J end by 4 bases, with 18 bases between. The CDR3 loop spans 15 amino acids. Per germline, CDR1 SQVTM and CDR2 ANQGSEA. The CDR3 DNA reads as TGCAGCGTTCTGGACAGAACATTTTCGGGAAACACCATATATTTT. Translating it yields CSVLDRTFSGNTIYF. Combining the CDR3 with reference TRBV29-1 and TRBJ1-3 gives the whole variable domain SAVISQKPSRDICQRGTSLTIQCQVDSQVTMMFWYRQQPGQSLTLIATANQGSEATYESGFVIDKFPISRPNLTFSTLTVSNMSPEDSSIYLCSVLDRTFSGNTIYFGEGSWLTVV.

This sequence joins TRBV14 and TRBJ1-1; possible D gene TRBD1, 5 bases. This CDR3 spans 16 amino acids. Germline CDR1 reads SGHDN; CDR2 reads FVKESK. Trimming shortened V by 1 base and J by 1 base, and 13 bases separated the two germline ends. The CDR3 DNA sequence: TGTGCCAGCAGCCAAGTGGGCAGGGTTCGGAACACTGAAGCTTTCTTT. Its translation: CASSQVGRVRNTEAFF. The variable domain in full, with the rest retrieved from reference TRBV14 and TRBJ1-1, is EAGVTQFPSHSVIEKGQTVTLRCDPISGHDNLYWYRRVMGKEIKFLLHFVKESKQDESGMPNNRFLAERTGGTYSTLKVQPAELEDSGVYFCASSQVGRVRNTEAFFGQGTRLTVV.

The rearrangement links TRBV28 to TRBJ2-7, with TRBD2 matching over 7 bases. The CDR3 is 16 amino acids. V was clipped by 4 bases and J by 4 bases; unmatched bases: 13. The germline gives CDR1 MDHEN, CDR2 SYDVKM. CDR3 region: CASSSGWEGLIYEQYF. The CDR3 nucleotides are TGTGCCAGCAGTTCTGGGTGGGAGGGCCTAATTTACGAGCAGTACTTC. Full variable domain (rest looked up from reference TRBV28 and TRBJ2-7): DVKVTQSSRYLVKRTGEKVFLECVQDMDHENMFWYRQDPGLGLRLIYFSYDVKMKEKGDIPEGYSVSREKKERFSLILESASTNQTSMYLCASSSGWEGLIYEQYFGPGTRLTVT.

The gene calls are TRBV28 and TRBJ2-1; 16 bases line up with TRBD2. The germline gives CDR1 MDHEN, CDR2 SYDVKM. This CDR3 spans 17 amino acids. J gave up 9 bases and V 4 bases, and 9 bases lay outside the gene matches. The CDR3 sequence is CASSSAGTSGRASEQFF. In nucleotides, the CDR3 is TGTGCCAGCAGTTCCGCCGGGACTAGCGGGAGGGCTAGTGAGCAGTTCTTC.

This chain connects TRBV7-6 to TRBJ1-5, with TRBD1 matching over 8 bases. V lost 5 bases and J lost 6; bases outside the gene matches: 9. In germline, CDR1 is SGHVS, CDR2 FNYEAQ. The CDR3 is 15 amino acids. Here the CDR3 reads CASSQDPGGGQPQHF. CDR3 DNA: TGTGCCAGCAGCCAAGACCCAGGGGGCGGTCAGCCCCAGCATTTT.

This clone was counted a single time. The chain carries TRBV7-2 and TRBJ1-6, with D maybe TRBD1 (6 bases). The germline gives CDR1 SGHTA, CDR2 FQGNSA. The V end was cut by 5 bases, the J end by 9 bases, with 14 bases between. The CDR3 runs to 14 residues. The CDR3 coding sequence is TGTGCCAGCAGCACCACAGGGTCCGGTTCACCCCTCCACTTT. It encodes CASSTTGSGSPLHF.

The chain carries TRBV10-3 and TRBJ1-3, with D hard to call. Looked up from germline, CDR1 is ENHRY and CDR2 is SYGVKD. There are 16 residues in the CDR3. V lost 0 bases to trimming and J lost 1 base, with 10 bases between them. DNA of the CDR3: TGTGCCATCAGTGAGTCGAGGGTGGGGTCTGGAAACACCATATATTTT. Translation: CAISESRVGSGNTIYF.

The chain has TRBV14 and TRBJ2-7; maybe TRBD2 (5 bases). V shed 4 bases and J shed 3 bases, with 10 bases lying between them. Germline V gene lookup returns CDR1 SGHDN and CDR2 FVKESK. There are 13 residues in the CDR3. The CDR3 here is CASSLYGDYEQYF. In DNA form, the CDR3 reads TGTGCCAGCAGCCTATACGGGGACTACGAGCAGTACTTC.

V gene TRBV5-5 combines with J gene TRBJ1-2, with 8 positions matching TRBD1. Germline-derived CDR1 and CDR2 are SGHKS and YYEKEE (reference sequence). V lost 3 bases to trimming and J lost 4 bases; unmatched junction nucleotides: 11. CDR3 length: 16 amino acids. The chain's CDR3 is CASSSSGTGLIYGYTF. The CDR3 DNA reads TGTGCCAGCAGCTCCTCTGGGACAGGCCTAATCTATGGCTACACCTTC.

The CDR3 nucleotides are TGTGCCAGCTCAAGTTGGGACTCTTACGAGCAGTACTTC. Amino acids: CASSSWDSYEQYF. This rearrangement joins TRBV28 to TRBJ2-7; tentatively, D is TRBD2 (6 bases). Germline loops: CDR1 MDHEN, CDR2 SYDVKM. With 8 bases removed from V and 4 bases from J, the gap between germline ends came to 15 bases. CDR3 size: 13 residues.

This chain joins TRBV5-4 and TRBJ2-4; TRBD1 is a possible D gene (5 bases). CDR3 length: 14 amino acids. The V gene's germline CDR1 is SGHNT and CDR2 YYREEE (reference sequence). V shed 4 bases and J shed 4 bases, with 12 bases lying between them. CDR3 sequence reads: CASSGRDTKNIQYF. The CDR3 DNA sequence: TGTGCCAGCAGCGGCAGGGATACAAAAAACATTCAGTACTTC.

The chain couples TRBV7-3 to TRBJ2-1; the D gene is possibly TRBD1 (6 bases). Looked up from germline, CDR1 is SGHTA and CDR2 is FQGTGA. Deletions cut 5 bases from V and 6 bases from J, with 14 bases between. This CDR3 comprises 14 residues. CDR3 sequence (DNA): TGTGCCAGCAGCCCGGACAGAGGGGTCAATGAGCAGTTCTTC. The encoded protein is CASSPDRGVNEQFF.

The rearrangement joins TRBV10-3 to TRBJ1-6; no definite D call. The CDR3 sequence is 15 residues long. The V and J ends lost 0 bases and 10 bases respectively, with 13 bases between them. CDR1 ENHRY and CDR2 SYGVKD come from the germline V gene. The CDR3 nucleotides are TGTGCCATCAGTGAGTCGTCCGGGTACGACTCACCCCTCCACTTT. It specifies CAISESSGYDSPLHF.